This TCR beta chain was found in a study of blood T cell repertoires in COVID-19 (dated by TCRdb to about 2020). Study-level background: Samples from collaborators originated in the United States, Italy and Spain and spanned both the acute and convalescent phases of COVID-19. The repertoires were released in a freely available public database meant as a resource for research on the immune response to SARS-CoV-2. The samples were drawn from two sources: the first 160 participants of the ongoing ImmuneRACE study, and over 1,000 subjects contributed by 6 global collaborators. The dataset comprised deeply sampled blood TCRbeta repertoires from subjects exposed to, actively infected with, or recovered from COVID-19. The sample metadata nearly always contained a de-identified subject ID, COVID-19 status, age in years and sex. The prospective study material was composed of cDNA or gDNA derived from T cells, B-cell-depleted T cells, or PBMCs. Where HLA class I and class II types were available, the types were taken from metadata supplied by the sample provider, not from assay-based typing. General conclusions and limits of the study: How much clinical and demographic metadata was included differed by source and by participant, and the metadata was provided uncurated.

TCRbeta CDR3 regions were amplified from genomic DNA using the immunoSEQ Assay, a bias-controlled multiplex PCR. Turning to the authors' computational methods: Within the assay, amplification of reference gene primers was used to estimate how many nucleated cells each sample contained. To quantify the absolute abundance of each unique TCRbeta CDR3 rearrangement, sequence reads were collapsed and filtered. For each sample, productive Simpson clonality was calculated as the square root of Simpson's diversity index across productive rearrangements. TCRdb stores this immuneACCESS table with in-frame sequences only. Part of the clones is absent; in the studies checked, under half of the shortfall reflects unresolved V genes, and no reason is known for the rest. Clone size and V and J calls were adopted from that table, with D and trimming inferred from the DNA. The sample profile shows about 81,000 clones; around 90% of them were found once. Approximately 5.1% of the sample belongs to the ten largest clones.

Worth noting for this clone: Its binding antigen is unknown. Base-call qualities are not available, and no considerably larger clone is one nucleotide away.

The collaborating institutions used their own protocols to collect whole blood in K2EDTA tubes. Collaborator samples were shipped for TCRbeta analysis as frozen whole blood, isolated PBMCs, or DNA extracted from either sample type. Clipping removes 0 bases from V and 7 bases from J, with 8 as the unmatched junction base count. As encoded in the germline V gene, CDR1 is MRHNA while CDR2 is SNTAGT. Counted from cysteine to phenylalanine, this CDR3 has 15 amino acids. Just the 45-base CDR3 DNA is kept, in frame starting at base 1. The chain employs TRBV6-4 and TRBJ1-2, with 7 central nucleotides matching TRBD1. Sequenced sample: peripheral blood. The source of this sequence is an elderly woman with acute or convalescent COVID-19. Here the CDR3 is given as CASSDSRQGVSGYTF. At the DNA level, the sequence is TGTGCCAGCAGTGACTCGAGGCAGGGGGTTAGTGGCTACACCTTC.